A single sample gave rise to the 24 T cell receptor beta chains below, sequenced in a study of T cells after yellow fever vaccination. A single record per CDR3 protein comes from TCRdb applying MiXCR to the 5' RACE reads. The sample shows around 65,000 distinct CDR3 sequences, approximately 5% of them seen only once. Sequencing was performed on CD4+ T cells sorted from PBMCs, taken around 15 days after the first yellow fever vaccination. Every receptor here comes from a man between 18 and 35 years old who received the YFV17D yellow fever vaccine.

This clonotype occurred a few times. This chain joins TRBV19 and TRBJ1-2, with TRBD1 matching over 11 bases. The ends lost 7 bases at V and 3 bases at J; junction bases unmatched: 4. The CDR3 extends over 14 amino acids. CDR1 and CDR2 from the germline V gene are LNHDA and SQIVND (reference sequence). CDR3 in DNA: TGTGCCAGTATCCCGGGACAGGGGGACTATGGCTACACCTTC. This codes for CASIPGQGDYGYTF. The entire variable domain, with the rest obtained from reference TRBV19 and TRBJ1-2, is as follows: DGGITQSPKYLFRKEGQNVTLSCEQNLNHDAMYWYRQDPGQGLRLIYYSQIVNDFQKGDIAEGYSVSREKKESFPLTVTSAQKNPTAFYLCASIPGQGDYGYTFGSGTRLTVV.

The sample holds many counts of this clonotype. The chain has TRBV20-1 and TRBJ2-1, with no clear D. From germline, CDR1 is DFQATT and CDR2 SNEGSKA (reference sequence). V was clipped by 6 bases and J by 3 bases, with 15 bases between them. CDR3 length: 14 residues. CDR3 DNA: TGCAGTGCCCCTCAGGCGGCGATCTACAATGAGCAGTTCTTC. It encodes CSAPQAAIYNEQFF.

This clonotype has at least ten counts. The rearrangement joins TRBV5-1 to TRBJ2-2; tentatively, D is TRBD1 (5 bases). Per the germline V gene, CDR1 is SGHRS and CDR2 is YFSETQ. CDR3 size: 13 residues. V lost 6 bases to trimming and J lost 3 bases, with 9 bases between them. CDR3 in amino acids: CASKGADTGELFF. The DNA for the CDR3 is TGCGCCAGCAAAGGGGCCGACACCGGGGAGCTGTTTTTT.

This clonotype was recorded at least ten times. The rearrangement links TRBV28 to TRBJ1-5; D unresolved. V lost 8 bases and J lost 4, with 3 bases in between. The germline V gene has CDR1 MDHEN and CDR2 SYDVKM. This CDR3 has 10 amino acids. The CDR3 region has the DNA TGTGCCAGCGGAAATCAGCCCCAGCATTTT. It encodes CASGNQPQHF. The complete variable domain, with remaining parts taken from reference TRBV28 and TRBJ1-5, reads DVKVTQSSRYLVKRTGEKVFLECVQDMDHENMFWYRQDPGLGLRLIYFSYDVKMKEKGDIPEGYSVSREKKERFSLILESASTNQTSMYLCASGNQPQHFGDGTRLSIL.

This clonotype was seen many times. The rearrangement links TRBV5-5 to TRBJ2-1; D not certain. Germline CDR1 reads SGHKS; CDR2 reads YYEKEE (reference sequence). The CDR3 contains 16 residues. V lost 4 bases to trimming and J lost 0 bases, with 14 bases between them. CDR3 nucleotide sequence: TGTGCCAGCAGCCAACGCGGAGTAAACTCCTACAATGAGCAGTTCTTC. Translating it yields CASSQRGVNSYNEQFF.

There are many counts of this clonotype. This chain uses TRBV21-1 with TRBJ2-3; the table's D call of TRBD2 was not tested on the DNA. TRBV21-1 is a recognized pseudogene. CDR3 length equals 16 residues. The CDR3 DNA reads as TGTGCCAGCAGCGTACCGGAGAGCGGGTGGGGAGATACGCAGTATTTT. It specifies CASSVPESGWGDTQYF.

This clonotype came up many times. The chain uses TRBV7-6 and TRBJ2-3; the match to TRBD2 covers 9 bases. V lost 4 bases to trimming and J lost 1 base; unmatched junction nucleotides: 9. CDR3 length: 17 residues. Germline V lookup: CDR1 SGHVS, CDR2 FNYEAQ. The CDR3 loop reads CASSSREIAGGTDTQYF. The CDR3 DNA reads TGTGCCAGCAGCTCACGCGAAATAGCGGGGGGCACAGATACGCAGTATTTT.

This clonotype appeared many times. CDR3 amino acids: CASSNPKGIWTEAFF. CDR3 bases: TGTGCCAGCAGCAACCCCAAGGGGATTTGGACTGAAGCTTTCTTT. This chain joins TRBV12-3 or TRBV12-4 and TRBJ1-1; weak D call: TRBD1 (5 bases). V lost 6 bases to trimming and J lost 5 bases, with 19 bases between them. The CDR3 is 15 amino acids.

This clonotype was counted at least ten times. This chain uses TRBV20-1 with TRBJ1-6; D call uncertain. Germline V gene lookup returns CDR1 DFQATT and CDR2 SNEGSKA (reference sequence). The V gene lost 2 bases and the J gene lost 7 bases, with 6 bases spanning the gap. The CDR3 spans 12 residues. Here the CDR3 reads CSARRENSPLHF. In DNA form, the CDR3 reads TGCAGTGCTAGAAGGGAGAATTCACCCCTCCACTTT.

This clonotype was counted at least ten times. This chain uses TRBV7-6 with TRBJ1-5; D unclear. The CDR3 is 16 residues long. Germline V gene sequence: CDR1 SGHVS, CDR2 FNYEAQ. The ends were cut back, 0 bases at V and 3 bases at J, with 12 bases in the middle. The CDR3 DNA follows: TGTGCCAGCAGCTTAGCGGGCGGAAACTTCAATCAGCCCCAGCATTTT. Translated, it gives CASSLAGGNFNQPQHF.

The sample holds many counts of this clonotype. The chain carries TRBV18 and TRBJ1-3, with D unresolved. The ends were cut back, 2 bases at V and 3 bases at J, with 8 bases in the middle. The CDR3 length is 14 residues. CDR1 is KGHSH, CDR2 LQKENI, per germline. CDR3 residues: CASSPTGFGNTIYF. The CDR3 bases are TGTGCCAGCTCACCAACGGGATTTGGAAACACCATATATTTT.

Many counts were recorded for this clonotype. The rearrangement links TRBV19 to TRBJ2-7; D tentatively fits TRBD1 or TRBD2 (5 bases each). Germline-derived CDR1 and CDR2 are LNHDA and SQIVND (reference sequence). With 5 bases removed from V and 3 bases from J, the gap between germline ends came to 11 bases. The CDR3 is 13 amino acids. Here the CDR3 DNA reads TGTGCCAGTAGTCACGGGGCAGGCTACGAGCAGTACTTC. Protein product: CASSHGAGYEQYF.

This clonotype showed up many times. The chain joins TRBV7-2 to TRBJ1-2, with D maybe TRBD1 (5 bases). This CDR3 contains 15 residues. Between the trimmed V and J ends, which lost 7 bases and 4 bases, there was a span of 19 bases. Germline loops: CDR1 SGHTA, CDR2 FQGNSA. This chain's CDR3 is CASTPPTTAVYGYTF. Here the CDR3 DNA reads TGTGCCAGCACCCCTCCCACGACAGCCGTCTATGGCTACACCTTC.

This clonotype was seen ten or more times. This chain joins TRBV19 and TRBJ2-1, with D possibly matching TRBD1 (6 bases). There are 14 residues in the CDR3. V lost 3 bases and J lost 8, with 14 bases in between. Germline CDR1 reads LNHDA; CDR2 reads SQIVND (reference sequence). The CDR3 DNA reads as TGTGCCAGTAGTATTCGGACAGCCAGGGATGAGCAGTTCTTC. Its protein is CASSIRTARDEQFF.

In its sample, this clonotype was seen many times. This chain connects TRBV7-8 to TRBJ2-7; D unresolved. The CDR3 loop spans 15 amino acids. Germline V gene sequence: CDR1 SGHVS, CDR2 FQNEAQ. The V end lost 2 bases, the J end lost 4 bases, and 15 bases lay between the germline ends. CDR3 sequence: CASSLPQPREYEQYV. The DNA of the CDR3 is TGTGCCAGCAGCTTACCCCAACCTAGAGAGTACGAGCAGTACGTC.

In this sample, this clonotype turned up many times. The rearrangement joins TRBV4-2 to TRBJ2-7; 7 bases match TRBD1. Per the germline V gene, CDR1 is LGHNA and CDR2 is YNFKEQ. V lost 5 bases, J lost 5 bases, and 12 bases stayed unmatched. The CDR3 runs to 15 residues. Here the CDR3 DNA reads TGTGCCAGCAGCGGCCCCAGGGGGACGGGCCACGAGCAGTACTTC. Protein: CASSGPRGTGHEQYF.

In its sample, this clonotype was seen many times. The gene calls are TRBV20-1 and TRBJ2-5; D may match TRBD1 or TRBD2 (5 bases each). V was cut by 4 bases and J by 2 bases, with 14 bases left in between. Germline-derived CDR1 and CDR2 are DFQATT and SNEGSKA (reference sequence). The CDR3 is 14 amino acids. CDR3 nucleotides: TGCAGTGCTATTTTAGGGGCGGGTCAAGAGACCCAGTACTTC. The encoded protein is CSAILGAGQETQYF.

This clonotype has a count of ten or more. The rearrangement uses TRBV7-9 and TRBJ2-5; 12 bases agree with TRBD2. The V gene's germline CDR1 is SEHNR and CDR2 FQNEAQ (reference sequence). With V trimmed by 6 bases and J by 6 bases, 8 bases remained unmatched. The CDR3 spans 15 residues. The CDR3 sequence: CASRQTSGGQQTQYF. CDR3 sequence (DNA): TGTGCCAGCAGACAAACTAGCGGGGGGCAACAGACCCAGTACTTC.

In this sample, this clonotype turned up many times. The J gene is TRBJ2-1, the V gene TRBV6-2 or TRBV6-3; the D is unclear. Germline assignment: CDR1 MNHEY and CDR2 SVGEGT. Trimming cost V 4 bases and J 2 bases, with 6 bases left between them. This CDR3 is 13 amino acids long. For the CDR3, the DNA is TGTGCCAGCAGTTCCCACGCCTACAATGAGCAGTTCTTC. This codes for CASSSHAYNEQFF.

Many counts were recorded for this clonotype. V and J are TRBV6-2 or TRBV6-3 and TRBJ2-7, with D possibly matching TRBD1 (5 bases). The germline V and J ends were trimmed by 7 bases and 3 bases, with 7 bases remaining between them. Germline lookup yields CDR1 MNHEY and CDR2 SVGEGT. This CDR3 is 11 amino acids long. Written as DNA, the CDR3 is TGTGCCAGCACAGGGTTCTACGAGCAGTACTTC. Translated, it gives CASTGFYEQYF.

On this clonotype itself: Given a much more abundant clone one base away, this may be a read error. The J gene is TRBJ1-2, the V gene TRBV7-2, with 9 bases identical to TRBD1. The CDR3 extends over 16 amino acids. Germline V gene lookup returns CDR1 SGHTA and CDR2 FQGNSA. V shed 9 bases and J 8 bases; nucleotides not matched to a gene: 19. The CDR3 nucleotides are TGTGCCAGAAGCCAAAGCCCGACGGGACAGGGAGGAGGCTACACCTTC. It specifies CARSQSPTGQGGGYTF.

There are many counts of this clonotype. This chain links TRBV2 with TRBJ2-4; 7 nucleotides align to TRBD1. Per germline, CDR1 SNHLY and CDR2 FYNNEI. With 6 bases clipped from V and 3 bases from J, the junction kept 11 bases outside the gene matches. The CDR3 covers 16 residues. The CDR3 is CASSSLTGTDKNIQYF. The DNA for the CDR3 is TGTGCCAGCAGCAGCCTTACCGGGACAGACAAAAACATTCAGTACTTC.

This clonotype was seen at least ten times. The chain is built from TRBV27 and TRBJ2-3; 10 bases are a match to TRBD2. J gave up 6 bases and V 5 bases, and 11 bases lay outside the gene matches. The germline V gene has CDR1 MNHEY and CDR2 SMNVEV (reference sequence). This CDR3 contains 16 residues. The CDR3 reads CASSASLAGWGDTQYF. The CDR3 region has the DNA TGTGCCAGCAGTGCCTCACTAGCGGGGTGGGGGGATACGCAGTATTTT.

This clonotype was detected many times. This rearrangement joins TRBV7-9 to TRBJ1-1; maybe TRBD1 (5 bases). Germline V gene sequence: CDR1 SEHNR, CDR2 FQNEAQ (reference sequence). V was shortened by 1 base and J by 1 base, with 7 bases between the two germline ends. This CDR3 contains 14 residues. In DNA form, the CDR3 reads TGTGCCAGCAGCTTAGGGACACCGAACACTGAAGCTTTCTTT. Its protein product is CASSLGTPNTEAFF.